Included here is one TCR beta chain sequence, with context. Its antigen is as yet unknown. This entry comes from a study of STAT5B mutations in CD4+ large granular lymphocyte leukemia. Study-wide results and caveats: CD4-sorted patient repertoires seemed more clonal than healthy CD4+ repertoires.

Libraries were prepared by immunoSEQ multiplex PCR; TCRdb keeps only in-frame clonotypes and omits some of them. The sample holds approximately 35,000 clones, less than 85% seen once. Sequencing was carried out using CD4+ T cells from blood buffy coats. The source of this sequence is a human donor in good health.

The CDR3 region has the DNA TGTGCCAGCAGTTGGTACAATGAGCAGTTCTTC. As protein: CASSWYNEQFF. J is TRBJ2-1 and V is TRBV6-1, with D unclear. This CDR3 comprises 11 residues. The germline V gene has CDR1 MNHNS and CDR2 SASEGT. With 5 bases removed from V and 4 bases from J, the gap between germline ends came to 3 bases.